The T cell receptor (beta chain) described here comes from a study of blood T cell repertoires in COVID-19. Study-level information: COVID-19 samples from acute and convalescent phases originated in the United States, Italy and Spain. T cells, B-cell-depleted T cells, or PBMCs provided the cDNA or gDNA that served as material.

Patients of the Seattle cohort, enrolled during active infection, were followed longitudinally. The CDR3 spans 17 residues. CDR1 and CDR2 from the germline V gene are LNHDA and SQIVND (reference sequence). Trimming removed 1 base at V and 5 bases at J, with 19 bases between. Authors' analysis steps: Amplified reference gene primers provided the basis for estimating nucleated cell counts. This table comes from immunoSEQ multiplex PCR, and its TCRdb copy is limited to in-frame clones, with some not included. Clone size and V and J calls were adopted from that table, with D and trimming inferred from the DNA. This sample carries roughly 68,000 clones, roughly nine tenths of them seen once, and the ten largest clones take 6.5% to 8%.

The receptor's source is a man aged 40-55 years with COVID-19, enrolled during active disease. Sequenced input: peripheral blood. The V gene is TRBV19, the J gene TRBJ2-3; D is perhaps TRBD2 (5 bases). Here the CDR3 DNA reads TGTGCCAGTAGTATAGGCCCCGCTGAGTTGGGGAGAGATACGCAGTATTTT. Protein: CASSIGPAELGRDTQYF.